These 10 T cell receptor beta chains were sequenced from one sample in a study of blood T cell repertoires in COVID-19. Libraries were prepared by immunoSEQ multiplex PCR; TCRdb keeps only in-frame clonotypes and omits some of them. Counted here are about 240,000 clones, roughly 83% occurring once; the ten biggest clones make up approximately 13%. Sequencing was done on a sample of peripheral blood. All receptors derive from an elderly man with acute or convalescent COVID-19.

The chain carries TRBV5-6 and TRBJ1-4; D not resolved. Germline V gives CDR1 SGHDT, CDR2 YYEEEE. CDR3 length: 15 residues. Deletions cut 4 bases from V and 4 bases from J, with 14 bases between. The CDR3 region is CASSPSGRLNEKLFF. The CDR3 DNA reads TGTGCCAGCAGCCCGTCCGGGAGGCTTAATGAAAAACTGTTTTTT.

The V and J genes are TRBV10-2 and TRBJ2-3; 7 nucleotides agree with TRBD2. Germline V gene data show CDR1 as WSHSY and CDR2 as SAAADI. The CDR3 consists of 16 residues. V gave up 4 bases and J gave up 4 bases; unmatched junction bases: 11. CDR3 DNA: TGCGCCAGCAGTGGGGGGACTAACCTTATAGCAGATACGCAGTATTTT. Its translation is CASSGGTNLIADTQYF.

This clone appeared once. The CDR3: CASLDNYEQYF. The CDR3, as DNA: TGTGCCAGCTTGGACAACTACGAGCAGTACTTC. The genes are TRBV6-5 and TRBJ2-7; a possible D gene is TRBD1 (5 bases). Germline CDR1 is MNHEY and CDR2 is SVGAGI. Trimming pared 8 bases from V and 3 bases from J, leaving 8 bases between. The CDR3 loop spans 11 amino acids.

The chain combines TRBV5-1 with TRBJ2-1, with 8 bases that match TRBD2. The germline gives CDR1 SGHRS, CDR2 YFSETQ. Losses at the gene ends were 0 bases for V and 0 bases for J; bases not matched to a gene: 8. The CDR3 consists of 18 residues. CDR3 residues: CASSLVDSGASSYNEQFF. The CDR3 coding sequence is TGCGCCAGCAGCTTGGTGGATAGCGGGGCGAGCTCCTACAATGAGCAGTTCTTC.

This chain joins TRBV11-3 and TRBJ2-1; 10 bases map to TRBD2. The germline V gene has CDR1 SGHNT and CDR2 YENEEA. CDR3 length equals 15 residues. V was clipped by 5 bases and J by 8 bases; unmatched bases: 9. The CDR3 region has the DNA TGTGCCAGCAGCGCCAGGCTAGCGGGAGCCGATGAGCAGTTCTTC. Protein: CASSARLAGADEQFF.

The rearrangement links TRBV5-6 to TRBJ1-2, with 10 bases identical to TRBD1. The V gene end was trimmed by 1 base and the J gene end by 6 bases; junction bases not matched to a gene: 9. The CDR3 has 16 residues. CDR1 SGHDT and CDR2 YYEEEE come from the germline V gene. The CDR3: CASSLPGTGAPHGYTF. CDR3 nucleotides: TGTGCCAGCAGCTTGCCCGGGACAGGGGCCCCTCATGGCTACACCTTC.

V is TRBV10-3 and J is TRBJ1-4; D possibly corresponds to TRBD1 (5 bases). This CDR3 is 14 amino acids long. Trimming pared 0 bases from V and 7 bases from J, leaving 9 bases between. From germline, CDR1 is ENHRY and CDR2 SYGVKD. CDR3 sequence (DNA): TGTGCCATCAGTGAGTCAACAGGTGGTGAAAAACTGTTTTTT. Its translation: CAISESTGGEKLFF.

The chain couples TRBV7-2 to TRBJ1-2; 12 positions match TRBD1. The germline V gene encodes CDR1 SGHTA and CDR2 FQGNSA. The CDR3 consists of 15 residues. J gave up 8 bases and V 4 bases, and 8 bases lay outside the gene matches. CDR3 in DNA: TGTGCCAGCAGCTCAGGGGGACAGGGGGCATCCGGCTACACCTTC. It specifies CASSSGGQGASGYTF.

This chain links TRBV5-1 with TRBJ1-4; D is uncertain. This CDR3 contains 16 residues. Trimming left V 3 bases short and J 0 bases short, with 12 bases between. CDR1 and CDR2 (germline): SGHRS, YFSETQ. The CDR3 nucleotides read TGCGCCAGCAGCTCCCATGGGAGGGCAACTAATGAAAAACTGTTTTTT. It yields the protein CASSSHGRATNEKLFF.

This sequence joins TRBV5-1 and TRBJ1-6, with D possibly matching TRBD1 (5 bases). The V end lost 3 bases, the J end lost 4 bases, and 14 bases lay between the germline ends. This CDR3 is 16 amino acids long. Germline V CDR1 and CDR2: SGHRS, YFSETQ. The CDR3 DNA reads as TGCGCCAGCAGCTCGGGGGGGACGGCTTATAATTCACCCCTCCACTTT. This encodes CASSSGGTAYNSPLHF. The full variable domain, completed using reference TRBV5-1 and TRBJ1-6, is KAGVTQTPRYLIKTRGQQVTLSCSPISGHRSVSWYQQTPGQGLQFLFEYFSETQRNKGNFPGRFSGRQFSNSRSEMNVSTLELGDSALYLCASSSGGTAYNSPLHFGNGTRLTVT.